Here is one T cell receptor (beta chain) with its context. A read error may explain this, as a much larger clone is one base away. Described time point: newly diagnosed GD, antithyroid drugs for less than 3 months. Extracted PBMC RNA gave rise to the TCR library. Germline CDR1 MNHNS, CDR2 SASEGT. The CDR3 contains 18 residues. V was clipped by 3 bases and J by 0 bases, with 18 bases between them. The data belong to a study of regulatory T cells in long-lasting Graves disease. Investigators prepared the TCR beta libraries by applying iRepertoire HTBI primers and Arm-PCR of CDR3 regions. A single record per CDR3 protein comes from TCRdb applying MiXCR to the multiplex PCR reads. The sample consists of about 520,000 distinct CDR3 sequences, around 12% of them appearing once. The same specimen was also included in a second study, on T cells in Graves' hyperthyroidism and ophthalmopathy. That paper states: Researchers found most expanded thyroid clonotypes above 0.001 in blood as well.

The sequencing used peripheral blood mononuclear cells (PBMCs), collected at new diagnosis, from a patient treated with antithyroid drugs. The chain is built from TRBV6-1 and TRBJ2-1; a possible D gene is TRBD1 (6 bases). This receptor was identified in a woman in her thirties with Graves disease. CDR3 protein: CASSDPTGLISSYNEQFF. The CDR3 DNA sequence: TGTGCCAGCAGTGACCCTACAGGGTTGATTAGCTCCTACAATGAGCAGTTCTTC.